These 8 T cell receptor beta chains share one sample of origin, sequenced in a study of CD8 T cells in ankylosing spondylitis. TCRdb ran MiXCR on the 5' RACE reads and lists one entry per CDR3 protein. Among 200,000 to 250,000 distinct CDR3 sequences listed, approximately 20% were seen once. These receptors lack a known antigen. Findings and limits, study-wide: Typical of ankylosing spondylitis blood, it appeared, was a TCR beta motif of fewer than 10 highly homologous variants.

The sequenced material came from blood, either unsorted or a sorted T cell fraction (not recorded which). The receptor set was obtained from a male donor with ankylosing spondylitis.

This clonotype was observed at least ten times. The rearrangement joins TRBV6-4 to TRBJ2-1, with D maybe TRBD1 (6 bases). Deletions cut 6 bases from V and 3 bases from J, with 12 bases between. The CDR3 runs 14 residues. Germline CDR1 is MRHNA and CDR2 is SNTAGT. CDR3 nucleotides: TGTGCCAGCAGCCAGGGGCACGACTACAATGAGCAGTTCTTC. Residues: CASSQGHDYNEQFF.

This sequence joins TRBV4-1 and TRBJ1-1; D not resolved. Trimming shortened V by 3 bases and J by 5 bases, and 10 bases separated the two germline ends. The CDR3 spans 13 residues. Per the germline V gene, CDR1 is MGHRA and CDR2 is YSYEKL. The CDR3 nucleotides read TGCGCCAGCAGCCAGGCACAAAGGACTGAAGCTTTCTTT. Translated: CASSQAQRTEAFF.

The chain recombines TRBV20-1 with TRBJ2-1; D is perhaps TRBD2 (6 bases). This CDR3 spans 15 amino acids. Per germline, CDR1 DFQATT and CDR2 SNEGSKA (reference sequence). V lost 3 bases and J lost 2, with 14 bases in between. The CDR3 bases are TGCAGTGCTAGCGGGAGCCTCGGGGCCTACAATGAGCAGTTCTTC. Translation gives CSASGSLGAYNEQFF.

This clonotype was seen a few times. The rearrangement uses TRBV12-3 or TRBV12-4 and TRBJ2-7; no clear D gene. This CDR3 has 13 residues. Deletions cut 5 bases from V and 2 bases from J, with 10 bases between. The CDR3 nucleotides read TGTGCCAGCAGTCCGCTAGTTACCTACGAGCAGTACTTC. Protein product: CASSPLVTYEQYF.

This clonotype was counted once. This chain joins TRBV15 and TRBJ2-2; 9 positions match TRBD2. Germline-derived CDR1 and CDR2 are LNHNV and YYDKDF (reference sequence). CDR3 length equals 19 residues. The V and J ends lost 1 base and 0 bases, in that order; junction bases with no gene match: 9. The DNA for the CDR3 is TGTGCCACCAGCAGAGGCCCCCTAGCGGGGACTCCGAACACCGGGGAGCTGTTTTTT. This translates into CATSRGPLAGTPNTGELFF.

This clonotype was found a few times. This chain links TRBV6-2 or TRBV6-3 with TRBJ2-1, with TRBD2 matching 7 bases. Trimming at V came to 4 bases and at J to 2 bases, leaving 8 bases not matched to a gene. The length of the CDR3 is 16 residues. In germline, CDR1 is MNHEY, CDR2 SVGEGT. The CDR3 loop reads CASSSAPGGAYNEQFF. The CDR3 DNA sequence: TGTGCCAGCAGTTCAGCCCCGGGAGGCGCCTACAATGAGCAGTTCTTC.

This clonotype came up a few times. This chain connects TRBV9 to TRBJ1-2; D gene uncertain. V lost 3 bases and J 0 bases, leaving 18 bases between the germline ends. Germline assignment: CDR1 SGDLS and CDR2 YYNGEE. CDR3 length equals 17 residues. The CDR3: CASSEPQWERSNYGYTF. CDR3 in DNA: TGTGCCAGCAGCGAGCCCCAGTGGGAGCGATCTAACTATGGCTACACCTTC.

This clonotype has more than one count but fewer than ten. The chain has TRBV7-6 and TRBJ2-1, with 7 bases lining up with TRBD2. This CDR3 contains 14 residues. The V segment lost 5 bases and the J segment 4 bases; nucleotides outside the gene matches: 5. Germline values: CDR1 SGHVS, CDR2 FNYEAQ. DNA for the CDR3: TGTGCCAGCAGCCTGACCGGGGGGTACAATGAGCAGTTCTTC. It specifies CASSLTGGYNEQFF.